Below are 26 T cell receptor beta chains sequenced from a single sample in a study of regulatory T cells in long-lasting Graves disease. The time point was: persistent/refractory GD, antithyroid drugs over 5 years with positive TRAb. PBMC-derived RNA was used for the TCR library. Through Arm-PCR of CDR3 regions and iRepertoire HTBI primers, TCR beta libraries were built. TCRdb redid the calling of the multiplex PCR reads with MiXCR, one entry per CDR3 protein. This sample carries approximately 400,000 distinct CDR3 sequences, roughly a quarter of them seen once, and the ten largest clones take about a quarter. Material: peripheral blood mononuclear cells (PBMCs), obtained when the disease was refractory, from a patient treated with antithyroid drugs. The receptors derive from a female donor with Graves disease.

Only one count was recorded for this clonotype. A much larger clone is a single base away; this may be a read error. As the CDR3 is not closed by the conserved phenylalanine or tryptophan, this likely results from a read error. The chain is built from TRBV6-1 and TRBJ2-2; possibly TRBD2 for D (5 bases). The CDR3 spans 15 residues. V shed 1 base and J shed 1 base, with 7 bases lying between them. In germline, CDR1 is MNHNS, CDR2 SASEGT. The CDR3 reads CASSEEEGNTGELFY. For the CDR3, the DNA is TGTGCCAGCAGTGAAGAAGAGGGGAACACCGGGGAGCTGTTTTAT.

This clonotype was detected only a few times. V usage is TRBV20-1 and J usage is TRBJ2-7; maybe TRBD2 (6 bases). V was pared by 0 bases and J by 4 bases, with 10 bases between. The CDR3 loop spans 13 amino acids. CDR1 is DFQATT and CDR2 is SNEGSKA in the germline V gene (reference sequence). In nucleotides, the CDR3 is TGCAGTGCTAGAGAGGGACTCCAATACGAGCAGTACTTC. Its translation is CSAREGLQYEQYF.

V gene TRBV11-2 combines with J gene TRBJ2-3, with TRBD1 as a possible D gene (5 bases). The CDR3 extends over 14 amino acids. The V gene lost 6 bases and the J gene lost 0 bases, with 10 bases spanning the gap. CDR1 is SGHAT and CDR2 is FQNNGV in the germline V gene. This CDR3 reads CASSPTASTDTQYF. CDR3 nucleotides: TGTGCCAGCAGTCCGACAGCTAGCACAGATACGCAGTATTTT.

There are a few counts of this clonotype. The chain is built from TRBV29-1 and TRBJ1-1; the D gene is possibly TRBD1 (5 bases). Germline values: CDR1 SQVTM, CDR2 ANQGSEA. The CDR3 consists of 15 residues. V was trimmed by 3 bases and J by 0 bases, leaving 14 bases between them. Written as DNA, the CDR3 is TGCAGCGTTGAGGGCCAGGGACGAATGAACACTGAAGCTTTCTTT. Translated, it gives CSVEGQGRMNTEAFF.

The chain is built from TRBV19 and TRBJ1-6; 7 bases line up with TRBD1. This CDR3 region has 16 residues. The V gene end was trimmed by 6 bases and the J gene end by 7 bases; junction bases not matched to a gene: 12. The germline CDR1 and CDR2 sequences are LNHDA and SQIVND (reference sequence). The CDR3 DNA reads as TGTGCCAGTAGGCCATCACAGGGGATGGTGAATTCACCCCTCCACTTT. Protein sequence: CASRPSQGMVNSPLHF.

This clonotype was seen at least ten times. V is TRBV6-1 and J is TRBJ1-2; 7 nucleotides match TRBD1. This CDR3 is built from 15 residues. Unmatched junction bases numbered 12, after V lost 3 bases and J lost 8 bases. The germline gives CDR1 MNHNS, CDR2 SASEGT. The CDR3 reads CASSEDRGGVGGYTF. The CDR3 bases are TGTGCCAGCAGTGAGGACCGAGGGGGCGTTGGAGGCTACACCTTC.

This clonotype has only a few counts. This chain uses TRBV20-1 with TRBJ1-4; weak D call: TRBD1 (6 bases). CDR3 size: 11 residues. Germline loops: CDR1 DFQATT, CDR2 SNEGSKA (reference sequence). V lost 2 bases and J lost 10, with 8 bases in between. CDR3 nucleotides: TGCAGTGCTAGACAACAGGGAAAACTGTTTTTT. Translating it yields CSARQQGKLFF.

The V call is TRBV28, the J call TRBJ1-2, with 8 bases lining up with TRBD1. The length of the CDR3 is 15 residues. Trimming took 6 bases from V and 4 from J; bases not matched to a gene: 10. Per the germline V gene, CDR1 is MDHEN and CDR2 is SYDVKM. The CDR3 DNA sequence: TGTGCCAGCAGGCTGCGTGACAGGGGCGGCTATGGCTACACCTTC. Its translation: CASRLRDRGGYGYTF.

This chain connects TRBV7-8 to TRBJ2-7, with 7 nucleotides matching TRBD2. CDR1 and CDR2 from the germline V gene are SGHVS and FQNEAQ. The V and J ends lost 1 base and 7 bases, in that order; junction bases with no gene match: 7. The CDR3 contains 14 residues. The CDR3 DNA reads as TGTGCCAGCAGCTTAGGTGGGGCCGGGGGGGAGCAGTACTTC. It encodes CASSLGGAGGEQYF.

The chain links TRBV7-3 to TRBJ1-3; D is ambiguous. Between the trimmed V and J ends, which lost 5 bases and 2 bases, there was a span of 13 bases. This CDR3 region has 15 residues. CDR1 and CDR2 (germline): SGHTA, FQGTGA. The CDR3 DNA reads as TGTGCCAGCAGCGAACAAGGAGGCGCTGGAAACACCATATATTTT. Translation gives CASSEQGGAGNTIYF.

The chain couples TRBV7-9 to TRBJ2-3; TRBD2 matches 11 bases. The CDR3 length is 15 residues. The ends lost 3 bases at V and 3 bases at J; junction bases unmatched: 2. Germline CDR1 reads SEHNR; CDR2 reads FQNEAQ (reference sequence). CDR3 nucleotide sequence: TGTGCCAGCAGCTTCCTAGCGGGAGGAACAGATACGCAGTATTTT. It translates to CASSFLAGGTDTQYF.

The chain joins TRBV6-1 to TRBJ1-1; a weak D match, TRBD1 (6 bases). V lost 2 bases and J lost 5, with 15 bases in between. The germline gives CDR1 MNHNS, CDR2 SASEGT. The length of the CDR3 is 15 residues. The CDR3 region has the DNA TGTGCCAGCAGTGAACCCCCAGGGGTTGAAACTGAAGCTTTCTTT. Its protein product is CASSEPPGVETEAFF.

There are a few counts of this clonotype. The CDR3: CASSPGGVTYEQYF. The CDR3 DNA reads TGTGCCAGCAGCCCCGGGGGGGTAACCTACGAGCAGTACTTC. J is TRBJ2-7 and V is TRBV7-2; 8 bases line up with TRBD2. The germline gives CDR1 SGHTA, CDR2 FQGNSA. The length of the CDR3 is 14 residues. The junction had 5 bases not matched to a gene; V was cut back by 5 bases and J by 2 bases. The full variable domain, its missing parts supplied by reference TRBV7-2 and TRBJ2-7, is GAGVSQSPSNKVTEKGKDVELRCDPISGHTALYWYRQSLGQGLEFLIYFQGNSAPDKSGLPSDRFSAERTGGSVSTLTIQRTQQEDSAVYLCASSPGGVTYEQYFGPGTRLTVT.

J is TRBJ2-1 and V is TRBV7-2; 10 bases fit TRBD2. This CDR3 region has 14 residues. The trim removed 5 bases at V and 7 bases at J, leaving 5 bases unmatched. The V gene's germline CDR1 is SGHTA and CDR2 FQGNSA. The CDR3 loop is CASSLGTSANEQFF. The CDR3 nucleotides read TGTGCCAGCAGCCTAGGGACTAGCGCGAATGAGCAGTTCTTC.

The sample holds many counts of this clonotype. The gene calls are TRBV28 and TRBJ1-4; 7 bases are a match to TRBD1. Germline CDR1 reads MDHEN; CDR2 reads SYDVKM. The CDR3 runs 14 residues. V gave up 3 bases and J gave up 5 bases; unmatched junction bases: 3. The CDR3 loop reads CASSFGDSNEKLFF. The CDR3 DNA follows: TGTGCCAGCAGTTTCGGGGACAGCAATGAAAAACTGTTTTTT.

This clonotype was observed at least ten times. The chain employs TRBV28 and TRBJ2-7; no definite D call. V dropped 7 bases and J dropped 5 bases, with 15 bases sitting between them. Germline V CDR1 and CDR2: MDHEN, SYDVKM. This CDR3 spans 13 amino acids. The CDR3 region is CASTIGGSHEQYF. DNA of the CDR3: TGTGCCAGCACCATAGGTGGTAGCCACGAGCAGTACTTC. The full variable domain, in which reference TRBV28 and TRBJ2-7 provide the parts outside the CDR3, is DVKVTQSSRYLVKRTGEKVFLECVQDMDHENMFWYRQDPGLGLRLIYFSYDVKMKEKGDIPEGYSVSREKKERFSLILESASTNQTSMYLCASTIGGSHEQYFGPGTRLTVT.

A few counts support this clonotype. This may stem from a read error, because a much larger clone lies one nucleotide away. This sequence joins TRBV5-1 and TRBJ1-1; no clear D. CDR1 and CDR2 (germline): SGHRS, YFSETQ. This CDR3 comprises 15 residues. Trimming shortened V by 4 bases and J by 1 base, and 14 bases separated the two germline ends. The CDR3 DNA sequence: TGCGCCAGCAGCCACGGACTGACCGGGAACACTGAAGCTTTCTTT. It translates to CASSHGLTGNTEAFF.

Turning to this clonotype: This may arise from a read error, as a much more abundant clone is one base away. The final CDR3 position lacks the conserved phenylalanine or tryptophan, pointing to a likely read error. The chain links TRBV6-9 to TRBJ2-5; the D gene is possibly TRBD1 (5 bases). The V end was cut by 3 bases, the J end by 3 bases, with 11 bases between. This CDR3 has 14 residues. Germline V CDR1 and CDR2: MNHGY, SVAAGI. DNA for the CDR3: TGTGCCAGCAGTTACGATTTAGGGGAAGAGACCCAGTACCTC. Translating it yields CASSYDLGEETQYL.

The chain is built from TRBV2 and TRBJ2-3; TRBD2 matches at 10 bases. The CDR3 loop spans 18 amino acids. Germline-derived CDR1 and CDR2 are SNHLY and FYNNEI. Losses at the gene ends were 5 bases for V and 1 base for J; bases not matched to a gene: 12. CDR3 sequence: CASSTASGRLSGTDTQYF. The DNA for the CDR3 is TGTGCCAGCAGTACAGCTAGCGGGAGATTATCCGGCACAGATACGCAGTATTTT. Full variable domain (remainder filled in from reference TRBV2 and TRBJ2-3): EPEVTQTPSHQVTQMGQEVILRCVPISNHLYFYWYRQILGQKVEFLVSFYNNEISEKSEIFDDQFSVERPDGSNFTLKIRSTKLEDSAMYFCASSTASGRLSGTDTQYFGPGTRLTVL.

As for this clonotype: A read error may be the cause here, since a much bigger clone is one base away. The gene calls are TRBV7-2 and TRBJ2-5; TRBD2 matches at 7 bases. The germline gives CDR1 SGHTA, CDR2 FQGNSA. This CDR3 is built from 21 residues. The CDR3 sequence: CASSLGVIASSPSGIQETQHF. CDR3 nucleotide sequence: TGTGCCAGCAGCTTAGGGGTGATCGCCTCCTCCCCTAGCGGAATACAAGAGACCCAGCACTTC. The variable domain in full, with the rest retrieved from reference TRBV7-2 and TRBJ2-5, is GAGVSQSPSNKVTEKGKDVELRCDPISGHTALYWYRQSLGQGLEFLIYFQGNSAPDKSGLPSDRFSAERTGGSVSTLTIQRTQQEDSAVYLCASSLGVIASSPSGIQETQHFGPGTRLLVL.

The chain uses TRBV20-1 and TRBJ2-7, with TRBD2 matching over 10 bases. The germline V gene encodes CDR1 DFQATT and CDR2 SNEGSKA (reference sequence). Trimming at V came to 4 bases and at J to 3 bases, leaving 9 bases not matched to a gene. The CDR3 is 15 residues long. The CDR3 nucleotides read TGCAGTGCTATACCCAGGACTAGCGGATACTACGAGCAGTACTTC. As protein: CSAIPRTSGYYEQYF.

A few counts support this clonotype. The chain is built from TRBV7-2 and TRBJ2-7; no reliable D call. CDR3 length: 16 residues. V dropped 5 bases and J dropped 7 bases, with 24 bases sitting between them. Germline values: CDR1 SGHTA, CDR2 FQGNSA. For the CDR3, the DNA is TGTGCCAGCAGCGCCATCGCCAGTGGGCTCTATTTGGAGCAGTACTTC. As protein: CASSAIASGLYLEQYF.

The chain couples TRBV4-1 to TRBJ2-5, with D possibly matching TRBD1 (6 bases). The CDR3 consists of 19 residues. The V end was cut by 3 bases, the J end by 0 bases, with 23 bases between. Germline loops: CDR1 MGHRA, CDR2 YSYEKL. The CDR3 nucleotides are TGCGCCAGCAGCCAGGAAGACCTAGGGGCCCAGGGGCACCAAGAGACCCAGTACTTC. The encoded protein is CASSQEDLGAQGHQETQYF.

This clonotype occurred many times. The chain employs TRBV2 and TRBJ1-2, with D uncertain. The CDR3 is 13 amino acids. V was trimmed by 7 bases and J by 3 bases, leaving 12 bases between them. Germline lookup yields CDR1 SNHLY and CDR2 FYNNEI. The CDR3 loop reads CASTRTEYYGYTF. Written as DNA, the CDR3 is TGTGCCAGCACACGGACCGAGTACTATGGCTACACCTTC.

The rearrangement uses TRBV28 and TRBJ1-6; D remains unclear. The CDR3 is made up of 14 amino acids. The germline CDR1 and CDR2 sequences are MDHEN and SYDVKM. Trimming cost V 2 bases and J 8 bases, with 10 bases left between them. The CDR3 loop reads CASSLLGSDSPLHF. The CDR3 bases are TGTGCCAGCAGTTTACTGGGCTCTGATTCACCCCTCCACTTT.

The chain is built from TRBV6-1 and TRBJ2-7, with 8 bases lining up with TRBD1. CDR3 length: 14 residues. CDR1 is MNHNS, CDR2 SASEGT, per germline. The ends lost 6 bases at V and 5 bases at J; junction bases unmatched: 9. The CDR3 loop is CASSITDRAHEQYF. The CDR3 nucleotides read TGTGCCAGCAGCATAACGGACAGGGCCCACGAGCAGTACTTC.